Listed here are 29 T cell receptor beta chains from one sample, sequenced in a study of long-term antiretroviral therapy in people with HIV. With survey level as its setting, the immunoSEQ assay was v3.0. The repertoire was sequenced with immunoSEQ multiplex PCR; TCRdb's copy has only in-frame clones and lacks some. The table records 34,000 or so clones, roughly four fifths of them present only once. The material sequenced was unsorted PBMCs, taken 0.6 years after starting antiretroviral therapy. Receptors were obtained from a man younger than 35 with HIV.

DNA for the CDR3: TGTGCCAGCAGCCGAACCGGTAATAGAGGGGTCTACAATGAGCAGTTCTTC. Residues: CASSRTGNRGVYNEQFF. V usage is TRBV5-8 and J usage is TRBJ2-1; the D gene could be TRBD1 or TRBD2 (5 bases each). From germline, CDR1 is SGHTS and CDR2 YDEGEE. The ends were cut back, 4 bases at V and 3 bases at J, with 20 bases in the middle. This CDR3 is built from 17 residues.

This rearrangement joins TRBV19 to TRBJ1-5, with 9 bases identical to TRBD1. The CDR3 contains 17 residues. The J segment lost 9 bases and the V segment lost 3 bases, leaving 15 bases of the junction unmatched. CDR1 and CDR2 from the germline V gene are LNHDA and SQIVND (reference sequence). CDR3 nucleotide sequence: TGTGCCAGTAGTATTGGGTCGTCGGGACAGGGAATTATGCCCCAGCATTTT. Protein: CASSIGSSGQGIMPQHF.

This chain links TRBV5-1 with TRBJ1-1; D perhaps matches TRBD1 (5 bases). Trimming stripped 0 bases from V and 0 bases from J, with 6 bases between. Germline V gene lookup returns CDR1 SGHRS and CDR2 YFSETQ. The CDR3 spans 14 residues. For the CDR3, the DNA is TGCGCCAGCAGCTTGGGACAGATGAACACTGAAGCTTTCTTT. Residues: CASSLGQMNTEAFF.

This chain uses TRBV30 with TRBJ1-5; D call uncertain. This CDR3 comprises 14 residues. Trimming left V 0 bases short and J 4 bases short, with 10 bases between. Germline CDR1 GTSNPN, CDR2 SVGIG (reference sequence). The CDR3 here is CAWSVSVGNQPQHF. Here the CDR3 DNA reads TGTGCCTGGAGTGTTTCCGTCGGAAATCAGCCCCAGCATTTT.

The chain couples TRBV20-1 to TRBJ2-7, with D unclear. The CDR3 has 11 residues. Germline V gives CDR1 DFQATT, CDR2 SNEGSKA (reference sequence). Trimming removed 5 bases at V and 3 bases at J, with 8 bases between. CDR3: CSAPDHYEQYF. The CDR3 DNA is TGCAGTGCTCCGGATCACTACGAGCAGTACTTC.

This chain connects TRBV6-1 to TRBJ1-1; possibly TRBD1 for D (5 bases). The CDR3 covers 14 residues. Germline V lookup: CDR1 MNHNS, CDR2 SASEGT. V dropped 3 bases and J dropped 1 base, with 9 bases sitting between them. CDR3 loop: CASSERGENTEAFF. CDR3 bases: TGTGCCAGCAGTGAGAGAGGGGAGAACACTGAAGCTTTCTTT.

The chain has TRBV18 and TRBJ2-2, with D unresolved. The CDR3 covers 14 residues. Trimming cost V 4 bases and J 0 bases, with 6 bases left between them. Germline values: CDR1 KGHSH, CDR2 LQKENI. The CDR3 here is CASSQGPNTGELFF. For the CDR3, the DNA is TGTGCCAGCTCACAAGGGCCGAACACCGGGGAGCTGTTTTTT.

CDR3 nucleotide sequence: TGCGCCAGCAGTGTAAACCACATGGGCAATCAGCCCCAGCATTTT. Protein: CASSVNHMGNQPQHF. This sequence joins TRBV10-2 and TRBJ1-5; D is unresolved. The CDR3 contains 15 residues. V was cut by 4 bases and J by 2 bases, with 12 bases left in between. Germline V gene lookup returns CDR1 WSHSY and CDR2 SAAADI.

The chain uses TRBV7-9 and TRBJ1-1; D gene ambiguous. V was clipped by 1 base and J by 4 bases, with 4 bases between them. The CDR3 has 12 amino acids. Germline lookup yields CDR1 SEHNR and CDR2 FQNEAQ (reference sequence). The CDR3 loop is CASSLVPTEAFF. DNA of the CDR3: TGTGCCAGCAGCTTAGTGCCCACTGAAGCTTTCTTT.

This chain connects TRBV18 to TRBJ2-1; 7 positions agree with TRBD2. CDR1 and CDR2 from the germline V gene are KGHSH and LQKENI. This CDR3 has 17 amino acids. Losses at the gene ends were 3 bases for V and 4 bases for J; bases not matched to a gene: 12. DNA of the CDR3: TGTGCCAGCTCACCTCCGGTGGCGGGAGATCGATACAATGAGCAGTTCTTC. This encodes CASSPPVAGDRYNEQFF.

This clone was seen just once. This sequence joins TRBV4-1 and TRBJ2-7, with TRBD1 matching over 9 bases. The CDR3 covers 14 residues. CDR1 and CDR2 (germline): MGHRA, YSYEKL. V trimming: 3 bases; J trimming: 3 bases; junction bases outside the gene matches: 3. The CDR3 spells CASSHRDRDYEQYF. The CDR3 DNA reads TGCGCCAGCAGCCACCGGGACAGGGACTACGAGCAGTACTTC.

The chain couples TRBV18 to TRBJ1-1; no definite D call. Trimming stripped 3 bases from V and 1 base from J, with 12 bases between. Germline assignment: CDR1 KGHSH and CDR2 LQKENI. The CDR3 has 15 residues. The CDR3 coding sequence is TGTGCCAGCTCACCTCGACAAGGTGCGAACACTGAAGCTTTCTTT. It encodes CASSPRQGANTEAFF. The full variable domain, completed using reference TRBV18 and TRBJ1-1, is NAGVMQNPRHLVRRRGQEARLRCSPMKGHSHVYWYRQLPEEGLKFMVYLQKENIIDESGMPKERFSAEFPKEGPSILRIQQVVRGDSAAYFCASSPRQGANTEAFFGQGTRLTVV.

The V gene is TRBV5-1, the J gene TRBJ2-2; tentative D call: TRBD1 (5 bases). This CDR3 comprises 17 residues. V was trimmed by 2 bases and J by 5 bases, leaving 19 bases between them. Per germline, CDR1 SGHRS and CDR2 YFSETQ. The DNA for the CDR3 is TGCGCCAGCAGCTTTTCCCAGGGTTTTGGTGGGACCGGGGAGCTGTTTTTT. Translation gives CASSFSQGFGGTGELFF.

The genes are TRBV7-2 and TRBJ2-3; D may be TRBD1 or TRBD2 (5 bases each). CDR1 is SGHTA, CDR2 FQGNSA, per germline. CDR3 size: 15 residues. Trimming left V 4 bases short and J 6 bases short, with 17 bases between. CDR3 bases: TGTGCCAGCAGCTACCGGGACCAACTAGGTGATACGCAGTATTTT. It specifies CASSYRDQLGDTQYF.

The chain joins TRBV18 to TRBJ2-4; TRBD1 aligns across 9 bases. J was trimmed by 2 bases and V by 2 bases; bases with no gene match: 4. The length of the CDR3 is 16 residues. Germline CDR1 KGHSH, CDR2 LQKENI. CDR3 residues: CASSPGTGRSKNIQYF. CDR3 DNA: TGTGCCAGCTCACCAGGGACAGGGAGATCCAAAAACATTCAGTACTTC.

The chain combines TRBV6-5 with TRBJ1-5; D ambiguous. The CDR3 is 13 residues long. Trimming shortened V by 5 bases and J by 5 bases, and 10 bases separated the two germline ends. CDR1 MNHEY and CDR2 SVGAGI come from the germline V gene. Here the CDR3 reads CASSTIIDQPQHF. DNA for the CDR3: TGTGCCAGCAGTACGATAATCGATCAGCCCCAGCATTTT.

The chain joins TRBV5-6 to TRBJ2-3; D is perhaps TRBD2 (5 bases). The CDR3 is 13 amino acids. V lost 1 base to trimming and J lost 8 bases, with 11 bases between them. CDR1 is SGHDT, CDR2 YYEEEE, per germline. In DNA form, the CDR3 reads TGTGCCAGCAGCTTGATTACCCGGGGTACGCAGTATTTT. This codes for CASSLITRGTQYF.

The chain combines TRBV5-1 with TRBJ2-7, with 10 bases aligning to TRBD2. Germline V gene data show CDR1 as SGHRS and CDR2 as YFSETQ. J was trimmed by 1 base and V by 3 bases; bases with no gene match: 1. This CDR3 is built from 14 residues. This CDR3 is CASSSSGGSYEQYF. For the CDR3, the DNA is TGCGCCAGCAGCTCTAGCGGGGGATCCTACGAGCAGTACTTC.

A single count supports this clone. The chain couples TRBV13 to TRBJ2-7; 11 nucleotides line up with TRBD2. The trim removed 2 bases at V and 6 bases at J, leaving 6 bases unmatched. Germline CDR1 reads PRHDT; CDR2 reads FYEKMQ (reference sequence). The CDR3 totals 15 residues. In DNA, the CDR3 is TGTGCCAGCAGCTTAAAGGGACTAGCGGTACCCGAGCAGTACTTC. Protein: CASSLKGLAVPEQYF. Full variable domain (missing parts from reference TRBV13 and TRBJ2-7): AAGVIQSPRHLIKEKRETATLKCYPIPRHDTVYWYQQGPGQDPQFLISFYEKMQSDKGSIPDRFSAQQFSDYHSELNMSSLELGDSALYFCASSLKGLAVPEQYFGPGTRLTVT.

With regard to this clone: A read error may produce the germline difference seen at one junction end. This chain connects TRBV7-7 to TRBJ1-1; the match to TRBD1 covers 9 bases. CDR1 is SSHAT and CDR2 is FNYEAQ in the germline V gene (reference sequence). This CDR3 contains 13 residues. CDR3 region: CASSAGQGTEAFF. The DNA for the CDR3 is TGTGCTAGCAGCGCGGGACAGGGCACTGAAGCTTTCTTT. Full variable domain (remainder filled in from reference TRBV7-7 and TRBJ1-1): GAGVSQSPRYKVTKRGQDVTLRCDPISSHATLYWYQQALGQGPEFLTYFNYEAQPDKSGLPSDRFSAERPEGSISTLTIQRTEQRDSAMYRCASSAGQGTEAFFGQGTRLTVV.

This chain joins TRBV18 and TRBJ2-5, with D possibly TRBD2 on 5 matching bases. The CDR3 sequence is 16 residues long. Trimming took off 0 bases at V and 3 bases at J, with 14 bases between the two ends. Per germline, CDR1 KGHSH and CDR2 LQKENI. The CDR3 loop reads CASSPPFSELKETQYF. The CDR3 DNA reads TGTGCCAGCTCACCACCATTTAGCGAGTTAAAAGAGACCCAGTACTTC.

This clone has just a few counts. This chain links TRBV7-9 with TRBJ2-7; no reliable D call. The CDR3 runs to 12 residues. Germline loops: CDR1 SEHNR, CDR2 FQNEAQ (reference sequence). Trimming took off 0 bases at V and 7 bases at J, with 7 bases between the two ends. The CDR3 here is CASSLAGMEQYF. The DNA of the CDR3 is TGTGCCAGCAGCTTAGCGGGAATGGAGCAGTACTTC.

This chain joins TRBV6-4 and TRBJ2-3, with 11 nucleotides matching TRBD2. CDR1 and CDR2 from the germline V gene are MRHNA and SNTAGT. The CDR3 runs 14 residues. V was pared by 5 bases and J by 3 bases, with 1 base of the junction left unmatched. CDR3 region: CASSRLAGTDTQYF. CDR3 bases: TGTGCCAGCAGTCGACTAGCGGGAACAGATACGCAGTATTTT.

The genes are TRBV18 and TRBJ2-7; 10 bases are a match to TRBD2. The CDR3 totals 13 residues. The V gene end was trimmed by 5 bases and the J gene end by 7 bases; junction bases not matched to a gene: 5. Germline assignment: CDR1 KGHSH and CDR2 LQKENI. The CDR3 is CASSASGSSEQYF. DNA of the CDR3: TGTGCCAGCTCAGCTAGCGGGAGTTCAGAGCAGTACTTC.

The chain couples TRBV2 to TRBJ2-7, with D possibly being TRBD2 (5 bases). Per germline, CDR1 SNHLY and CDR2 FYNNEI. This CDR3 region has 13 residues. V lost 1 base, J lost 1 base, and 5 bases lay in between. The CDR3 DNA follows: TGTGCCAGCAGTGAAGGAGGGTCCTACGAGCAGTACTTC. Its translation: CASSEGGSYEQYF.

This clone was seen a single time. The rearrangement uses TRBV25-1 and TRBJ2-7, with 9 positions matching TRBD2. V trimming: 6 bases; J trimming: 3 bases; junction bases outside the gene matches: 3. The germline CDR1 and CDR2 sequences are MGHDK and SYGVNS. The CDR3 consists of 13 residues. CDR3: CASSLSGSYEQYF. DNA for the CDR3: TGTGCCAGCAGCCTTAGCGGGAGCTACGAGCAGTACTTC.

This chain connects TRBV5-1 to TRBJ2-1, with D perhaps TRBD2 (6 bases). Germline V CDR1 and CDR2: SGHRS, YFSETQ. This CDR3 is 13 amino acids long. The V end was cut by 3 bases, the J end by 4 bases, with 8 bases between. CDR3 sequence (DNA): TGCGCCAGCAGCTGGGACTTATACAATGAGCAGTTCTTC. Protein sequence: CASSWDLYNEQFF.

The CDR3 sequence: CASSQLPSGTVDTQYF. In DNA form, the CDR3 reads TGCGCCAGCAGCCAATTGCCTAGCGGGACCGTGGATACGCAGTATTTT. V gene TRBV4-1 combines with J gene TRBJ2-3; TRBD2 matches at 9 bases. V was clipped by 2 bases and J by 6 bases; unmatched bases: 9. CDR1 MGHRA and CDR2 YSYEKL come from the germline V gene. The CDR3 runs to 16 residues.

This chain joins TRBV7-2 and TRBJ2-7; tentatively, D is TRBD1 (6 bases). V was shortened by 5 bases and J by 4 bases, with 18 bases between the two germline ends. The CDR3 contains 15 residues. Germline CDR1 reads SGHTA; CDR2 reads FQGNSA. The CDR3 sequence: CASSLRQEGFYEQYF. In nucleotides, the CDR3 is TGTGCCAGCAGCCTAAGACAGGAAGGGTTTTACGAGCAGTACTTC.